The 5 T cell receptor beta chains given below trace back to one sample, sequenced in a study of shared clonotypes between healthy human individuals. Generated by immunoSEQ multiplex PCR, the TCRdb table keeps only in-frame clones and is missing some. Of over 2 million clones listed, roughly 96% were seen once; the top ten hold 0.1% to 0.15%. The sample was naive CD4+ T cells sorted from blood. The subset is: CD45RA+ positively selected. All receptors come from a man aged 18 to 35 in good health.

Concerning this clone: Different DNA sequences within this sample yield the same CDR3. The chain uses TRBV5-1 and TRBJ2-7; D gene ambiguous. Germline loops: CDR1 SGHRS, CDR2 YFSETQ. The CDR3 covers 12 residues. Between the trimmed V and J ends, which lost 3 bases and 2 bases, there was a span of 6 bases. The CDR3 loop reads CASSSETYEQYF. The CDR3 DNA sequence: TGCGCCAGCAGCTCGGAGACCTACGAGCAGTACTTC.

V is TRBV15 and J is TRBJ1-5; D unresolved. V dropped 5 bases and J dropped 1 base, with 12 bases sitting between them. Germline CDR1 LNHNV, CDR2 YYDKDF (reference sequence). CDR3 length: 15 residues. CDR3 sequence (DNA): TGTGCCACCAGCCGGGGTAGGACGAGCAATCAGCCCCAGCATTTT. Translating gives CATSRGRTSNQPQHF.

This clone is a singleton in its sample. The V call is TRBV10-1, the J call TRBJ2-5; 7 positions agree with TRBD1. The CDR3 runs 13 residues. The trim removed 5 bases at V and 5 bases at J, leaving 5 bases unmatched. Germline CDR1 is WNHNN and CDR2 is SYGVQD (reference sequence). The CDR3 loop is CASSKQGMETQYF. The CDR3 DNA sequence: TGCGCCAGCAGTAAACAGGGGATGGAGACCCAGTACTTC.

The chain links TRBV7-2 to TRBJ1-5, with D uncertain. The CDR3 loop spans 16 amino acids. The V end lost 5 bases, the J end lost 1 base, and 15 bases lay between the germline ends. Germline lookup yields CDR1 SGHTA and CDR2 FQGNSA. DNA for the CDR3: TGTGCCAGCAGCAGATTCTCCGGAGTGAGCAATCAGCCCCAGCATTTT. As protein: CASSRFSGVSNQPQHF.

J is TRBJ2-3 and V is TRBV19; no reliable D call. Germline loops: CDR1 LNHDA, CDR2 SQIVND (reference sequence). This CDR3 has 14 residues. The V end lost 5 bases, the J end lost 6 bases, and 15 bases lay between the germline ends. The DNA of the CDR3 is TGTGCCAGTAGTGTGTCCGAGGTTGGGGATACGCAGTATTTT. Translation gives CASSVSEVGDTQYF. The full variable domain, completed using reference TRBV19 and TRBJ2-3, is DGGITQSPKYLFRKEGQNVTLSCEQNLNHDAMYWYRQDPGQGLRLIYYSQIVNDFQKGDIAEGYSVSREKKESFPLTVTSAQKNPTAFYLCASSVSEVGDTQYFGPGTRLTVL.